This T cell receptor (beta chain) derives from a study of T cell clonotyping in hematopoietic cell transplantation. Sequencing was performed with immunoSEQ multiplex PCR; in TCRdb, only in-frame clones are kept and a portion is missing. The repertoire holds about 47,000 clones, roughly 80% seen once, with roughly 5.5% in the top ten. Time point here: recipient sample about 28 days before transplant, after cytoreduction. The CDR3 runs to 14 residues. CDR1 is SGHVS and CDR2 is FNYEAQ in the germline V gene. V was pared by 5 bases and J by 4 bases, with 5 bases of the junction left unmatched. The sample here was peripheral blood mononuclear cells, taken before stem cell transplant. The TCR was taken from a man aged 55-75 years with myelodysplastic syndrome. Some clones in this sample may be carry-over from other donors' samples. The rearrangement uses TRBV7-6 and TRBJ2-5; 9 bases align to TRBD1. The CDR3 sequence: CASSQSTGGETQYF. The CDR3 DNA follows: TGTGCCAGCAGCCAATCGACAGGGGGAGAGACCCAGTACTTC.